The sequence of this T cell receptor (beta chain) was determined in a study of blood T cell repertoires in COVID-19. On the study more broadly: From the United States, Italy and Spain came samples of acute and convalescent COVID-19. Sources were T cells, B-cell-depleted T cells, or PBMCs; the material itself was cDNA or gDNA.

V shed 0 bases and J shed 1 base, with 16 bases lying between them. The germline V gene encodes CDR1 SGHKS and CDR2 YYEKEE (reference sequence). The length of the CDR3 is 17 residues. Original processing notes: Reference gene primer amplification gave estimated nucleated cell counts. Sequenced by immunoSEQ multiplex PCR; TCRdb stores in-frame clones only, minus some. For V, J and clone size, that table is used; D and trimming come from the DNA. The repertoire holds roughly 120,000 clones, with roughly 80% as singletons. The sample consisted of peripheral blood. This clonotype was sampled from a man in his fifties with acute or convalescent COVID-19. The chain uses TRBV5-5 and TRBJ1-1; a weak D match, TRBD1 (6 bases). CDR3 loop: CASSLVRGANRNTEAFF. As DNA, the CDR3 is TGTGCCAGCAGCTTGGTACGGGGGGCCAATCGGAACACTGAAGCTTTCTTT.